What follows are 7 T cell receptor beta chains derived from one specimen sequenced in a study of graft-versus-host responses after intestinal transplantation (dated by TCRdb to 2020 to 2022). The antigens for these receptors are not known. According to the study, the label for this sample's time point signals: cells obtained before transplantation from donor or recipient. Libraries were made using the immunoSEQ multiplex PCR assay. This immuneACCESS table, as held by TCRdb, lists in-frame sequences with V and J called but not all clones. Of the missing ones, under half trace to an unresolved V gene in checked studies; the others have no known cause. This sample holds about 59,000 clones; about 94% were observed only once. The ten largest clones take up approximately 0.4% of the sample. The sequences come from unstimulated CD4+ T cells sorted from spleen or lymph node cells, collected before transplant. The receptors were gathered from a human donor who was the organ donor for an intestinal transplant.

The chain links TRBV5-1 to TRBJ2-5; 7 nucleotides line up with TRBD1. The DNA end is more similar to TRBJ2-7, so the J call may be wrong. CDR3 size: 13 residues. Germline V gene sequence: CDR1 SGHRS, CDR2 YFSETQ. In DNA, the CDR3 is TGCGCCAGGGTATGGACAGGTCCCTACGAGCAGTACTTC. Protein sequence: CARVWTGPYEQYF.

This clone turned up a few times. This sequence joins TRBV4-3 and TRBJ1-6; D might be TRBD1 (5 bases). This CDR3 comprises 14 residues. Per the germline V gene, CDR1 is LGHNA and CDR2 is YSLEER. Between the trimmed V and J ends, which lost 0 bases and 11 bases, there was a span of 11 bases. In nucleotides, the CDR3 is TGCGCCAGCAGCCAAGAACTGGGGACTACACCCCTCCACTTT. It specifies CASSQELGTTPLHF.

This chain uses TRBV10-1 with TRBJ2-5; 10 bases agree with TRBD2. The length of the CDR3 is 15 residues. Germline values: CDR1 WNHNN, CDR2 SYGVQD (reference sequence). Germline trimming cut 6 bases from V and 5 bases from J; bases unmatched to any gene: 9. The CDR3 protein is CASRRSGGAGETQYF. CDR3 bases: TGCGCCAGCAGGCGGAGCGGGGGGGCCGGGGAGACCCAGTACTTC.

The gene calls are TRBV11-2 and TRBJ2-7; D remains unclear. Germline V gene sequence: CDR1 SGHAT, CDR2 FQNNGV. The CDR3 contains 14 residues. The V gene lost 5 bases and the J gene lost 2 bases, with 13 bases spanning the gap. DNA of the CDR3: TGTGCCAGCAGCACCATCCGGGCCCCCTACGAGCAGTACTTC. It translates to CASSTIRAPYEQYF.

The chain has TRBV4-3 and TRBJ2-2; no clear D gene. Trimming took off 0 bases at V and 4 bases at J, with 3 bases between the two ends. CDR3 length: 13 residues. Germline V lookup: CDR1 LGHNA, CDR2 YSLEER. CDR3 in amino acids: CASSQDGTGELFF. CDR3 in DNA: TGCGCCAGCAGCCAAGACGGCACCGGGGAGCTGTTTTTT.

J is TRBJ1-2 and V is TRBV6-5; 8 positions agree with TRBD1. Germline lookup yields CDR1 MNHEY and CDR2 SVGAGI. With V trimmed by 0 bases and J by 3 bases, 6 bases remained unmatched. This CDR3 comprises 16 residues. The CDR3 nucleotides are TGTGCCAGCAGTTACTCCCAGGGGGCGAGACACTATGGCTACACCTTC. It yields the protein CASSYSQGARHYGYTF.

The V and J genes are TRBV7-8 and TRBJ1-2; TRBD1 might be the D (6 bases). Germline CDR1 reads SGHVS; CDR2 reads FQNEAQ. The CDR3 has 15 residues. V was shortened by 1 base and J by 4 bases, with 13 bases between the two germline ends. The CDR3 nucleotides read TGTGCCAGCAGCTTAGGCGGGGGCTCCATCTATGGCTACACCTTC. This encodes CASSLGGGSIYGYTF. The complete variable domain, with remaining parts taken from reference TRBV7-8 and TRBJ1-2, reads GAGVSQSPRYKVAKRGQDVALRCDPISGHVSLFWYQQALGQGPEFLTYFQNEAQLDKSGLPSDRFFAERPEGSVSTLKIQRTQQEDSAVYLCASSLGGGSIYGYTFGSGTRLTVV.